A single sample gave rise to the 6 T cell receptor beta chains below, sequenced in a study of T cell responses to AZD1222 COVID-19 vaccine. Repertoires were generated with immunoSEQ multiplex PCR, while TCRdb's copy carries only in-frame clones and drops some. The data hold around 180,000 clones, with 90% to 95% observed a single time. The specimen comprised peripheral blood, sampled on day 0 of AZD1222 vaccination. These receptors were obtained from an adult in good health.

This chain connects TRBV9 to TRBJ1-2; 8 positions match TRBD1. CDR1 is SGDLS, CDR2 YYNGEE, per germline. Losses at the gene ends were 2 bases for V and 4 bases for J; bases not matched to a gene: 10. The CDR3 covers 16 residues. The CDR3 here is CASSVLGQEDPYGYTF. Here the CDR3 DNA reads TGTGCCAGCAGCGTTCTGGGACAGGAGGACCCCTATGGCTACACCTTC.

This chain uses TRBV2 with TRBJ2-7, with TRBD2 matching 12 bases. This CDR3 is built from 13 residues. After removal of 9 bases from V and 2 bases from J, the junction contained 2 bases not matched to a gene. The germline V gene encodes CDR1 SNHLY and CDR2 FYNNEI. CDR3: CARGTSGPYEQYF. The CDR3 region has the DNA TGTGCCAGAGGGACTAGCGGGCCCTACGAGCAGTACTTC. Full variable domain (rest looked up from reference TRBV2 and TRBJ2-7): EPEVTQTPSHQVTQMGQEVILRCVPISNHLYFYWYRQILGQKVEFLVSFYNNEISEKSEIFDDQFSVERPDGSNFTLKIRSTKLEDSAMYFCARGTSGPYEQYFGPGTRLTVT.

This rearrangement joins TRBV6-5 to TRBJ2-5; D not resolved. This CDR3 spans 14 amino acids. V dropped 3 bases and J dropped 3 bases, with 11 bases sitting between them. Germline lookup yields CDR1 MNHEY and CDR2 SVGAGI. This CDR3 is CASSYFSPEETQYF. The CDR3 DNA is TGTGCCAGCAGTTATTTTTCGCCCGAAGAGACCCAGTACTTC.

This chain joins TRBV7-6 and TRBJ1-3; D is possibly TRBD1 (5 bases). The CDR3 is 16 residues long. Germline values: CDR1 SGHVS, CDR2 FNYEAQ. V was trimmed by 5 bases and J by 0 bases, leaving 14 bases between them. For the CDR3, the DNA is TGTGCCAGCAGCCCAGGGACGGTGATCTCTGGAAACACCATATATTTT. Translated, it gives CASSPGTVISGNTIYF.

This sequence joins TRBV3-1 (or the pseudogene TRBV3-2) and TRBJ2-7; possibly TRBD1 for D (6 bases). The germline V and J ends were trimmed by 5 bases and 2 bases, with 7 bases remaining between them. This CDR3 region has 12 residues. Germline V lookup: CDR1 LGHDT, CDR2 YNNKEL (reference sequence). CDR3 coding DNA: TGTGCCAGCAGCAGGACAGCCTACGAGCAGTACTTC. Protein product: CASSRTAYEQYF.

The V and J genes are TRBV15 and TRBJ2-7, with unresolved D. Trimming took 5 bases from V and 6 from J, leaving 17 bases between them. The V gene's germline CDR1 is LNHNV and CDR2 YYDKDF (reference sequence). The CDR3 is 14 residues long. CDR3 in amino acids: CATSFQVLLSEQYF. The CDR3 DNA reads as TGTGCCACCAGCTTTCAGGTACTTCTCTCCGAGCAGTACTTC.